These 2 T cell receptor beta chains originate from one sample sequenced in a study of post-analysis software for immune sequencing data. Study-wide findings and caveats: Among roughly five TRBV segments more frequent in patients than controls were TRBV5-6, TRBV5-1 and TRBV20-1.

Unique molecular identifiers had been added to the TCR beta cDNA libraries. Using its own MiXCR run on the PCR reads, TCRdb lists one record per CDR3 protein. The table includes hundreds of thousands of distinct CDR3 sequences, 25% to 30% detected once. No cognate antigen is known for these TCRs. The sample consisted of blood. Receptors originate from a girl aged 10 to 17 with multiple sclerosis.

The genes are TRBV20-1 and TRBJ2-7; unclear D gene. Trimming shortened V by 3 bases and J by 1 base, and 10 bases separated the two germline ends. The CDR3 is 13 residues long. Per germline, CDR1 DFQATT and CDR2 SNEGSKA (reference sequence). CDR3: CSARSVSSYEQYF. CDR3 bases: TGCAGTGCTAGGTCCGTCAGTTCCTACGAGCAGTACTTC.

This clonotype turned up a few times. J is TRBJ1-2 and V is TRBV6-5, with TRBD1 identical over 9 bases. Trimming cost V 5 bases and J 12 bases; bases outside gene matches: 13. The CDR3 sequence is 14 residues long. Germline V gene lookup returns CDR1 MNHEY and CDR2 SVGAGI. CDR3 in amino acids: CASSRTGATPGDTF. The CDR3 DNA reads as TGTGCCAGCAGTCGGACAGGGGCCACCCCCGGGGACACCTTC.